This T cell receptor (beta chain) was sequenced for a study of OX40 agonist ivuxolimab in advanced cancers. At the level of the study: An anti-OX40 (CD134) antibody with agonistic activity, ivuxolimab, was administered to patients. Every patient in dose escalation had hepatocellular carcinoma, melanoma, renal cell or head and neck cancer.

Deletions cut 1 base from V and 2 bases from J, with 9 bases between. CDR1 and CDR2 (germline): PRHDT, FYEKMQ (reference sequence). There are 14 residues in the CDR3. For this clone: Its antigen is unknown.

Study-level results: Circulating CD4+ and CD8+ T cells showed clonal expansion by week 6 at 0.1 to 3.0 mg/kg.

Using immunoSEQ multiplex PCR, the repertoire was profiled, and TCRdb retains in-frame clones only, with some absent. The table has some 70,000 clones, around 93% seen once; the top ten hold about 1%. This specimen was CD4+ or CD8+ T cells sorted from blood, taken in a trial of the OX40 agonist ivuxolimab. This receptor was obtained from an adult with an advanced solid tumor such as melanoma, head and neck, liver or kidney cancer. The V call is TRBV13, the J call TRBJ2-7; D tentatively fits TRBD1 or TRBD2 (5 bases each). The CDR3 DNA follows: TGTGCCAGCAGCTTAGCCGGGGCGGCCTACGAGCAGTACTTC. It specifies CASSLAGAAYEQYF.